These 13 T cell receptor beta chains came from one sample sequenced in a study of cytomegalovirus exposure and HLA in healthy donors. A multiplex PCR was run with 60 Vbeta primers and 13 Jbeta primers. TCRdb's copy holds only in-frame clones and misses some; the assay was immunoSEQ multiplex PCR. The sample lists more than 150,000 clones, about 82% occurring once. Input material: PBMCs. Receptors were obtained from a man younger than 35 in good health and CMV-seronegative.

The rearrangement uses TRBV28 and TRBJ1-5, with 12 bases aligning to TRBD1. The CDR3 covers 17 residues. J gave up 4 bases and V 6 bases, and 10 bases lay outside the gene matches. CDR1 and CDR2 (germline): MDHEN, SYDVKM. CDR3 nucleotides: TGTGCCAGCAGGGTGGGACAGGGGGCGTTGAAGAATCAGCCCCAGCATTTT. It specifies CASRVGQGALKNQPQHF.

The chain couples TRBV28 to TRBJ1-1; 9 nucleotides align to TRBD1. CDR3 size: 13 residues. V was clipped by 10 bases and J by 1 base; unmatched bases: 4. Germline V gene data show CDR1 as MDHEN and CDR2 as SYDVKM. The CDR3 nucleotides are TGTGCCATTCAGGGACAGGGGAACACTGAAGCTTTCTTT. This encodes CAIQGQGNTEAFF. The entire variable domain, with the rest obtained from reference TRBV28 and TRBJ1-1, is as follows: DVKVTQSSRYLVKRTGEKVFLECVQDMDHENMFWYRQDPGLGLRLIYFSYDVKMKEKGDIPEGYSVSREKKERFSLILESASTNQTSMYLCAIQGQGNTEAFFGQGTRLTVV.

The rearrangement uses TRBV30 and TRBJ1-1; no firm D call. This CDR3 is 14 amino acids long. Trimming left V 0 bases short and J 0 bases short, with 8 bases between. Germline V gives CDR1 GTSNPN, CDR2 SVGIG (reference sequence). The CDR3 loop is CAWSVKQLNTEAFF. DNA for the CDR3: TGTGCCTGGAGTGTAAAACAGTTGAACACTGAAGCTTTCTTT.

The chain uses TRBV7-2 and TRBJ1-5; D possibly corresponds to TRBD1 (6 bases). Germline assignment: CDR1 SGHTA and CDR2 FQGNSA. CDR3 length: 14 amino acids. The V end lost 6 bases, the J end lost 4 bases, and 13 bases lay between the germline ends. The CDR3 sequence is CASSITGSNQPQHF. The CDR3 nucleotides read TGTGCCAGCAGTATCACAGGGTCAAATCAGCCCCAGCATTTT.

The V gene is TRBV19, the J gene TRBJ2-1; TRBD2 is a possible D gene (6 bases). The germline CDR1 and CDR2 sequences are LNHDA and SQIVND (reference sequence). Trimming took off 1 base at V and 5 bases at J, with 9 bases between the two ends. The CDR3 extends over 14 amino acids. The DNA for the CDR3 is TGTGCCAGTAGTATAGCCGGGGGAAACAATGAGCAGTTCTTC. Translation gives CASSIAGGNNEQFF.

The chain carries TRBV6-1 and TRBJ2-1; 9 bases agree with TRBD2. Trimming cost V 3 bases and J 2 bases; bases outside gene matches: 2. This CDR3 contains 15 residues. Germline-derived CDR1 and CDR2 are MNHNS and SASEGT. Here the CDR3 DNA reads TGTGCCAGCAGTGAGCTAGCGGGGACCTACAATGAGCAGTTCTTC. Amino acids: CASSELAGTYNEQFF.

The chain employs TRBV2 and TRBJ1-5; 8 positions agree with TRBD1. The germline V gene has CDR1 SNHLY and CDR2 FYNNEI. The V gene end was trimmed by 4 bases and the J gene end by 2 bases; junction bases not matched to a gene: 13. The CDR3 length is 18 residues. CDR3 in DNA: TGTGCCAGCAGTGGGACGGTTCGGGGACAGGTTGGCAATCAGCCCCAGCATTTT. Protein sequence: CASSGTVRGQVGNQPQHF.

The V call is TRBV28, the J call TRBJ1-1, with D possibly being TRBD1 (5 bases). This CDR3 comprises 15 residues. V shed 6 bases and J shed 7 bases, with 21 bases lying between them. Germline CDR1 is MDHEN and CDR2 is SYDVKM. CDR3 sequence: CASRPTGDARIEAFF. CDR3 nucleotide sequence: TGTGCCAGCAGACCCACAGGAGACGCCCGTATTGAAGCTTTCTTT. Supplemented by reference TRBV28 and TRBJ1-1, the full variable domain reads DVKVTQSSRYLVKRTGEKVFLECVQDMDHENMFWYRQDPGLGLRLIYFSYDVKMKEKGDIPEGYSVSREKKERFSLILESASTNQTSMYLCASRPTGDARIEAFFGQGTRLTVV.

This clone has just a few counts. The chain couples TRBV27 to TRBJ2-7; D not resolved. Germline CDR1 and CDR2: MNHEY and SMNVEV (reference sequence). The CDR3 sequence is 15 residues long. V was shortened by 1 base and J by 2 bases, with 12 bases between the two germline ends. CDR3: CASSLFGTSPYEQYF. CDR3 sequence (DNA): TGTGCCAGCAGTTTATTTGGCACCTCTCCCTACGAGCAGTACTTC.

V gene TRBV6-5 combines with J gene TRBJ2-7; TRBD1 matches at 8 bases. In germline, CDR1 is MNHEY, CDR2 SVGAGI. Losses at the gene ends were 6 bases for V and 5 bases for J; bases not matched to a gene: 12. This CDR3 has 15 residues. CDR3 in DNA: TGTGCCAGCAGCCCCACAGGGGGACGTGTACACGAGCAGTACTTC. Amino acids: CASSPTGGRVHEQYF.

The chain employs TRBV9 and TRBJ1-2; 7 positions match TRBD1. V lost 4 bases and J lost 8; bases outside the gene matches: 11. Germline-derived CDR1 and CDR2 are SGDLS and YYNGEE. The CDR3 consists of 14 residues. CDR3 loop: CASSISTGVKGYTF. The CDR3 DNA reads TGTGCCAGCAGCATCTCAACAGGGGTGAAAGGCTACACCTTC.

This sequence joins TRBV27 and TRBJ2-1; TRBD2 matches at 7 bases. With V trimmed by 4 bases and J by 10 bases, 16 bases remained unmatched. Per the germline V gene, CDR1 is MNHEY and CDR2 is SMNVEV (reference sequence). CDR3 length equals 16 residues. CDR3: CASSWGLGRELGEQFF. The CDR3 region has the DNA TGTGCCAGCAGTTGGGGCCTCGGGCGGGAGCTTGGAGAGCAGTTCTTC.

The chain links TRBV5-1 to TRBJ2-1; 8 bases match TRBD2. V trimming: 4 bases; J trimming: 2 bases; junction bases outside the gene matches: 2. Germline loops: CDR1 SGHRS, CDR2 YFSETQ. CDR3 length: 14 amino acids. CDR3 bases: TGCGCCAGCAGCCCGGGACTAGCCTACAATGAGCAGTTCTTC. Translating gives CASSPGLAYNEQFF.